Given below is one T cell receptor (beta chain) in context. Its antigen is undetermined. The sample is drawn from a study of a mutant IDH1 vaccine in newly diagnosed glioma. Trimming took 6 bases from V and 2 from J, leaving 11 bases between them. The V gene's germline CDR1 is LNHDA and CDR2 SQIVND (reference sequence). The CDR3 contains 13 residues. Indicated time point: week 47, end of study. Alongside topical imiquimod, each dose of vaccine comprised 300 ug of mutant IDH1 20-mer peptide. This table comes from immunoSEQ multiplex PCR, and its TCRdb copy is limited to in-frame clones, with some not included. The sample comprises around 100,000 clones, over 85% of which are singletons, and 0.6% to 0.95% rests with the top ten.

The sequence derives from a woman aged 45-65 years with glioma. Sequences were derived from PBMCs, sampled from a glioma patient whose treatment included an IDH1 peptide vaccine. The chain has TRBV19 and TRBJ2-7; D not resolved. The CDR3 DNA reads as TGTGCCAGTAGCGTGTGGGGTGCCTACGAGCAGTACTTC. It encodes CASSVWGAYEQYF.